This passage covers 7 T cell receptor beta chains from one sample sequenced in a study of breast tumors, draining lymph nodes, adjacent tissues. TCRdb recomputed calls from the multiplex PCR reads with MiXCR, one row per CDR3 protein. This sample has tens of thousands of distinct CDR3 sequences; under 45% occur once, and the top ten carry 10%. Sequencing input: breast tumor tissue. Receptors were obtained from a female donor with breast cancer. Some clones in this sample may be carry-over from other donors' samples.

This clonotype was picked up many times. The V call is TRBV30, the J call TRBJ2-7, with 8 nucleotides matching TRBD2. Germline CDR1 and CDR2: GTSNPN and SVGIG (reference sequence). The V gene end was trimmed by 0 bases and the J gene end by 3 bases; junction bases not matched to a gene: 4. The CDR3 spans 14 residues. The CDR3 sequence is CAWSVIAGSYEQYF. CDR3 sequence (DNA): TGTGCCTGGAGTGTAATAGCGGGGAGCTACGAGCAGTACTTC. Variable domain in full (rest from reference TRBV30 and TRBJ2-7): SQTIHQWPATLVQPVGSPLSLECTVEGTSNPNLYWYRQAAGRGLQLLFYSVGIGQISSEVPQNLSASRPQDRQFILSSKKLLLSDSGFYLCAWSVIAGSYEQYFGPGTRLTVT.

The CDR3 loop reads CASSLEGANTEAFF. CDR3 nucleotide sequence: TGTGCCAGCAGCTTGGAGGGGGCCAACACTGAAGCTTTCTTT. The chain employs TRBV7-3 and TRBJ1-1; 7 nucleotides agree with TRBD1. Germline V gene data show CDR1 as SGHTA and CDR2 as FQGTGA. This CDR3 has 14 amino acids. V was pared by 3 bases and J by 2 bases, with 3 bases of the junction left unmatched. Based on the CDR3 plus reference TRBV7-3 and TRBJ1-1, the full variable domain is GAGVSQTPSNKVTEKGKYVELRCDPISGHTALYWYRQSLGQGPEFLIYFQGTGAADDSGLPNDRFFAVRPEGSVSTLKIQRTERGDSAVYLCASSLEGANTEAFFGQGTRLTVV.

This chain connects TRBV19 to TRBJ2-7, with TRBD1 matching over 8 bases. Trimming at V came to 5 bases and at J to 7 bases, leaving 10 bases not matched to a gene. The CDR3 has 14 residues. Germline V gives CDR1 LNHDA, CDR2 SQIVND (reference sequence). The CDR3 bases are TGTGCCAGTAGTCAACCGGGACAGGCGATAGAGCAGTACTTC. Amino acids: CASSQPGQAIEQYF.

The chain has TRBV6-6 and TRBJ2-3, with D possibly called TRBD1 or TRBD2 (8 bases each). The germline V gene encodes CDR1 MNHNY and CDR2 SVGAGI (reference sequence). Deletions cut 7 bases from V and 4 bases from J, with 24 bases between. The CDR3 loop spans 17 amino acids. The CDR3 here is CASTHGGDRRGADTQYF. For the CDR3, the DNA is TGTGCCAGCACCCACGGGGGGGACAGGCGTGGCGCAGATACGCAGTATTTT.

This clonotype was counted only a few times. This chain links TRBV19 with TRBJ1-2, with 9 bases that match TRBD1. CDR1 and CDR2 from the germline V gene are LNHDA and SQIVND (reference sequence). The CDR3 runs to 13 residues. The J segment lost 4 bases and the V segment lost 9 bases, leaving 6 bases of the junction unmatched. CDR3 sequence reads: CASRTGVGYGYTF. CDR3 DNA sequence: TGTGCCAGCCGGACAGGGGTGGGCTATGGCTACACCTTC.

This clonotype came up many times. The chain combines TRBV7-9 with TRBJ1-4; no firm D call. The CDR3 has 15 residues. Per germline, CDR1 SEHNR and CDR2 FQNEAQ (reference sequence). V lost 5 bases, J lost 3 bases, and 13 bases lay in between. The chain's CDR3 is CASSRLGFSNEKLFF. In nucleotides, the CDR3 is TGTGCCAGCAGCCGGTTGGGATTTTCTAATGAAAAACTGTTTTTT. The whole variable domain, remainder taken from reference TRBV7-9 and TRBJ1-4, is DTGVSQNPRHKITKRGQNVTFRCDPISEHNRLYWYRQTLGQGPEFLTYFQNEAQLEKSRLLSDRFSAERPKGSFSTLEIQRTEQGDSAMYLCASSRLGFSNEKLFFGSGTQLSVL.

The chain employs TRBV10-3 and TRBJ2-5, with 8 nucleotides matching TRBD2. Germline V lookup: CDR1 ENHRY, CDR2 SYGVKD. This CDR3 has 15 residues. J was trimmed by 11 bases and V by 4 bases; bases with no gene match: 15. CDR3 amino acids: CAISGLLADAWEQYF. In DNA, the CDR3 is TGTGCCATCAGTGGGTTACTAGCGGACGCCTGGGAGCAGTACTTC.